The clone carrying this T cell receptor beta chain was picked up a small number of times. Its antigen remains unknown. V shed 11 bases and J shed 3 bases, with 14 bases lying between them. The CDR3 is made up of 13 amino acids. TCRdb processed the 5' RACE reads anew with MiXCR; each CDR3 protein has one entry. The data contain about 210,000 distinct CDR3 sequences, 5.5% to 8.5% of them singletons. This record belongs to a study of T cells after yellow fever vaccination. About the research overall: Preparation used SMART-Seq v4 Ultra Low Input for the low-cell-number fractions. Study-level points and caveats: Relatively few clonotypes were ones that appeared in both CD4 and CD8 compartments. Any FACS-sorted repertoire could hold abundant clonotypes that contaminate it from the bulk population. Once the booster was given, most primary-vaccination clones reappeared, at over 95% for CD4 and 85% to 90% for CD8.

The material sequenced was CD4+ T cells sorted from PBMCs, taken on the day of the yellow fever booster vaccination. The gene calls are TRBV12-3 or TRBV12-4 and TRBJ1-3, with a possible D match to TRBD1 (6 bases). The TCR was taken from a man aged 30-40 years who received the YFV17D yellow fever vaccine. The CDR3 DNA sequence: TGTGCCGGGGGCATTTTTGGTGGAAACACCATATATTTT. Amino acid sequence: CAGGIFGGNTIYF.